The next 15 T cell receptor beta chains were all read from a single sample in a study of blood T cell repertoires in COVID-19. Produced via immunoSEQ multiplex PCR; TCRdb's table is partial and in-frame only. Counted here are over 80,000 clones, 75% to 85% occurring once; the ten biggest clones make up under 13%. Sequencing input: peripheral blood. Receptor source: a woman between 70 and 85 years old with acute or convalescent COVID-19.

The rearrangement links TRBV7-2 to TRBJ2-2; TRBD2 matches at 9 bases. The V gene end was trimmed by 2 bases and the J gene end by 0 bases; junction bases not matched to a gene: 7. The germline V gene has CDR1 SGHTA and CDR2 FQGNSA. The CDR3 runs 18 residues. The CDR3 DNA sequence: TGTGCCAGCAGCTTACACGGTAGCGGGGGCCCGAACACCGGGGAGCTGTTTTTT. Its translation: CASSLHGSGGPNTGELFF. The full variable domain, rest sourced from reference TRBV7-2 and TRBJ2-2, is GAGVSQSPSNKVTEKGKDVELRCDPISGHTALYWYRQSLGQGLEFLIYFQGNSAPDKSGLPSDRFSAERTGGSVSTLTIQRTQQEDSAVYLCASSLHGSGGPNTGELFFGEGSRLTVL.

CDR3: CASSLETGGPRSHGYTF. CDR3 in DNA: TGTGCCAGCAGCTTAGAGACAGGGGGCCCAAGGTCTCATGGCTACACCTTC. The chain couples TRBV5-6 to TRBJ1-2; 10 nucleotides match TRBD1. The CDR3 is made up of 17 amino acids. The V gene's germline CDR1 is SGHDT and CDR2 YYEEEE. Trimming removed 2 bases from V and 6 bases from J; junction bases left unmatched: 13.

The chain recombines TRBV12-3 or TRBV12-4 with TRBJ2-7; no clear D. The ends were cut back, 3 bases at V and 4 bases at J, with 7 bases in the middle. The CDR3 extends over 12 amino acids. This CDR3 is CASSFLGYEQYF. The CDR3, as DNA: TGTGCCAGCAGTTTCCTCGGGTACGAGCAGTACTTC.

J is TRBJ2-2 and V is TRBV6-5; 7 nucleotides align to TRBD2. This CDR3 is 15 amino acids long. Germline trimming cut 2 bases from V and 5 bases from J; bases unmatched to any gene: 5. Per germline, CDR1 MNHEY and CDR2 SVGAGI. The CDR3 DNA follows: TGTGCCAGCAGTTACGTGTCGGGAGGAACCGGGGAGCTGTTTTTT. Translated: CASSYVSGGTGELFF.

The CDR3 is CASGRQEADTQYF. For the CDR3, the DNA is TGTGCCAGCGGACGACAGGAAGCAGATACGCAGTATTTT. V gene TRBV5-4 combines with J gene TRBJ2-3, with TRBD1 as a possible D gene (6 bases). Germline V CDR1 and CDR2: SGHNT, YYREEE (reference sequence). The CDR3 totals 13 residues. Trimming shortened V by 7 bases and J by 4 bases, and 13 bases separated the two germline ends.

The J gene is TRBJ2-4, the V gene TRBV7-8, with 9 bases that match TRBD2. J lost 13 bases, V lost 5 bases, and 18 bases had no gene match. The length of the CDR3 is 16 residues. Germline CDR1 and CDR2: SGHVS and FQNEAQ. The DNA for the CDR3 is TGTGCCAGCAGCCCTAGCCCTAGCGGGACGTTAGCTAGCCAGTACTTC. It translates to CASSPSPSGTLASQYF.

This sequence joins TRBV5-6 and TRBJ1-3; D gene unclear. Trimming took off 2 bases at V and 0 bases at J, with 6 bases between the two ends. The CDR3 loop spans 14 amino acids. Germline V gene data show CDR1 as SGHDT and CDR2 as YYEEEE. The CDR3 region has the DNA TGTGCCAGCAGCTTAGGGAGCTCTGGAAACACCATATATTTT. It translates to CASSLGSSGNTIYF.

CDR3 sequence: CASTPGQGSKNIQYF. In DNA form, the CDR3 reads TGTGCCAGCACCCCGGGACAGGGATCCAAAAACATTCAGTACTTC. This sequence joins TRBV28 and TRBJ2-4, with 9 nucleotides matching TRBD1. The germline V gene has CDR1 MDHEN and CDR2 SYDVKM. Trimming cost V 7 bases and J 2 bases; bases outside gene matches: 6. The CDR3 runs to 15 residues.

The V call is TRBV5-1, the J call TRBJ2-2, with D possibly TRBD1 on 6 matching bases. The CDR3 runs 16 residues. Germline V gene sequence: CDR1 SGHRS, CDR2 YFSETQ. V was cut by 0 bases and J by 5 bases, with 14 bases left in between. The CDR3 nucleotides are TGCGCCAGCAGCTTGGATGGGGGCATTGGGACCGGGGAGCTGTTTTTT. Amino acid sequence: CASSLDGGIGTGELFF.

This chain uses TRBV29-1 with TRBJ1-3, with a weak D call TRBD1 (5 bases). The germline V gene encodes CDR1 SQVTM and CDR2 ANQGSEA. Between the trimmed V and J ends, which lost 3 bases and 3 bases, there was a span of 9 bases. The CDR3 is 13 amino acids. CDR3 protein: CSVEGLYGNTIYF. CDR3 in DNA: TGCAGCGTTGAGGGACTTTATGGAAACACCATATATTTT. The entire variable domain, with the rest obtained from reference TRBV29-1 and TRBJ1-3, is as follows: SAVISQKPSRDICQRGTSLTIQCQVDSQVTMMFWYRQQPGQSLTLIATANQGSEATYESGFVIDKFPISRPNLTFSTLTVSNMSPEDSSIYLCSVEGLYGNTIYFGEGSWLTVV.

The genes are TRBV29-1 and TRBJ1-2; D is undetermined. The V gene's germline CDR1 is SQVTM and CDR2 ANQGSEA. V was clipped by 3 bases and J by 8 bases, with 7 bases between them. The CDR3 loop spans 10 amino acids. The CDR3 DNA follows: TGCAGCGTTGACCCTAACGGCTACACCTTC. Translating gives CSVDPNGYTF.

This rearrangement joins TRBV6-1 to TRBJ1-3; D remains ambiguous. Per the germline V gene, CDR1 is MNHNS and CDR2 is SASEGT. The V end was cut by 0 bases, the J end by 15 bases, with 15 bases between. CDR3 length equals 13 residues. The CDR3 reads CASSEAEERVKYF. In DNA form, the CDR3 reads TGTGCCAGCAGTGAAGCGGAAGAGAGGGTCAAATATTTT.

The chain has TRBV27 and TRBJ2-1; no clear D. There are 14 residues in the CDR3. Germline assignment: CDR1 MNHEY and CDR2 SMNVEV (reference sequence). Deletions cut 8 bases from V and 4 bases from J, with 15 bases between. Written as DNA, the CDR3 is TGTGCCAGCCGGTGGCTAAGAGGTTACAATGAGCAGTTCTTC. Residues: CASRWLRGYNEQFF.

V and J are TRBV7-9 and TRBJ1-2; D unresolved. Germline assignment: CDR1 SEHNR and CDR2 FQNEAQ (reference sequence). With 2 bases removed from V and 0 bases from J, the gap between germline ends came to 10 bases. There are 15 residues in the CDR3. The CDR3 reads CASSLRGVTNYGYTF. CDR3 sequence (DNA): TGTGCCAGCAGCTTACGGGGAGTGACTAACTATGGCTACACCTTC.

V and J are TRBV6-1 and TRBJ2-1; D is unresolved. Per the germline V gene, CDR1 is MNHNS and CDR2 is SASEGT. V was cut by 3 bases and J by 6 bases, with 6 bases left in between. This CDR3 region has 12 residues. CDR3 DNA sequence: TGTGCCAGCAGTGATTTCTTCAATGAGCAGTTCTTC. It encodes CASSDFFNEQFF.